This T cell receptor (beta chain) is drawn from a study of type 1 and type 2 diabetes patients. Genomic DNA was the PCR template. The TCR beta CDR3 region was amplified using 30 forward and 13 reverse primers. TCRdb reanalysed the multiplex PCR reads using MiXCR and keeps one entry per CDR3 protein. The sample shows 270,000 or so distinct CDR3 sequences, more than 40% of them seen only once. The CDR3 has 14 residues. Germline CDR1 MRHNA, CDR2 SNTAGT. The V segment lost 10 bases and the J segment 10 bases; nucleotides outside the gene matches: 10. The sample holds a few counts of this clonotype. Peripheral blood, around 10 milliliters per participant, was collected.

The chain carries TRBV6-4 and TRBJ1-6; 10 positions agree with TRBD1. Sequencing was performed on peripheral blood mononuclear cells (PBMCs). This TCR came from a man aged 18 to 29 with type 2 diabetes. The CDR3 is CAIRPGQGQSPLHF. DNA of the CDR3: TGTGCCATCCGTCCGGGACAGGGGCAATCACCCCTCCACTTT.